These 25 T cell receptor beta chains were sequenced from one sample in a study of blood T cell repertoires in COVID-19. Sequenced by immunoSEQ multiplex PCR; TCRdb stores in-frame clones only, minus some. The data show roughly 250,000 clones, 70% to 90% seen once. The sequenced sample was peripheral blood. These receptors all stem from a woman aged 55 to 70 with active or convalescent COVID-19.

The CDR3 nucleotides read TGCGCCAGCAGCTTATCCGGGATGAACACTGAAGCTTTCTTT. Translation: CASSLSGMNTEAFF. The rearrangement joins TRBV5-1 to TRBJ1-1, with unresolved D. V lost 2 bases and J lost 0, with 8 bases in between. Germline CDR1 reads SGHRS; CDR2 reads YFSETQ. This CDR3 spans 14 amino acids.

The J gene is TRBJ1-5, the V gene TRBV19; D might be TRBD1 (6 bases). Germline assignment: CDR1 LNHDA and CDR2 SQIVND (reference sequence). The CDR3 totals 14 residues. Trimming cost V 4 bases and J 9 bases, with 16 bases left between them. The CDR3 region has the DNA TGTGCCAGTAGTACGGGACAACGCATTGGGCCCCAGCATTTT. Protein: CASSTGQRIGPQHF.

The chain is built from TRBV19 and TRBJ2-1; TRBD2 aligns across 12 bases. CDR1 and CDR2 from the germline V gene are LNHDA and SQIVND (reference sequence). The CDR3 has 16 residues. V shed 5 bases and J 4 bases; nucleotides not matched to a gene: 6. CDR3 amino acids: CASSVGLAGPYNEQFF. The DNA of the CDR3 is TGTGCCAGTAGTGTCGGACTAGCGGGGCCGTACAATGAGCAGTTCTTC.

This rearrangement joins TRBV24-1 to TRBJ2-2; 8 bases match TRBD2. The CDR3 covers 16 residues. Germline trimming cut 5 bases from V and 2 bases from J; bases unmatched to any gene: 6. Looked up from germline, CDR1 is KGHDR and CDR2 is SFDVKD. The DNA of the CDR3 is TGTGCCACCAGTGCTGTTAGCGGGACCAACACCGGGGAGCTGTTTTTT. Translated, it gives CATSAVSGTNTGELFF.

V and J are TRBV5-1 and TRBJ1-1; D unclear. V shed 4 bases and J shed 1 base, with 8 bases lying between them. CDR3 size: 13 residues. CDR1 is SGHRS, CDR2 YFSETQ, per germline. Written as DNA, the CDR3 is TGCGCCAGCAGCGCCCAGAAGAACACTGAAGCTTTCTTT. Translating it yields CASSAQKNTEAFF.

V is TRBV11-2 and J is TRBJ2-3; the match to TRBD2 covers 7 bases. This CDR3 contains 15 residues. CDR1 is SGHAT, CDR2 FQNNGV, per germline. Trimming took 5 bases from V and 4 from J; bases not matched to a gene: 9. CDR3 region: CASSPMAGVADTQYF. CDR3 DNA: TGTGCCAGCAGCCCGATGGCGGGGGTGGCAGATACGCAGTATTTT.

This clone was detected a few times. The chain combines TRBV14 with TRBJ1-1; tentative D call: TRBD1 (6 bases). V lost 1 base and J lost 5, with 8 bases in between. This CDR3 comprises 13 residues. CDR1 and CDR2 (germline): SGHDN, FVKESK. CDR3 nucleotides: TGTGCCAGCAGCCAAGCCCAGGGGACTGAAGCTTTCTTT. This gives the protein CASSQAQGTEAFF.

The chain has TRBV11-3 and TRBJ2-1; tentative D call: TRBD2 (6 bases). CDR1 and CDR2 from the germline V gene are SGHNT and YENEEA. The CDR3 runs to 15 residues. Trimming took 3 bases from V and 5 from J, leaving 14 bases between them. CDR3 sequence reads: CASSLISWGDNEQFF. CDR3 nucleotide sequence: TGTGCCAGCAGCTTGATTTCGTGGGGGGACAATGAGCAGTTCTTC.

The genes are TRBV6-2 or TRBV6-3 and TRBJ2-2; the D gene is possibly TRBD1 (6 bases). The V and J ends lost 6 bases and 8 bases respectively, with 16 bases between them. The CDR3 runs 14 residues. CDR1 and CDR2 (germline): MNHEY, SVGEGT. The CDR3 loop reads CASSQNRAAGELFF. DNA for the CDR3: TGTGCCAGCAGCCAGAACAGGGCGGCGGGGGAGCTGTTTTTT.

The chain combines TRBV30 with TRBJ1-3; D remains ambiguous. V shed 2 bases and J shed 4 bases, with 9 bases lying between them. Per germline, CDR1 GTSNPN and CDR2 SVGIG (reference sequence). There are 13 residues in the CDR3. CDR3 protein: CAWSIGGGNTIYF. The CDR3 nucleotides are TGTGCCTGGAGTATTGGCGGAGGAAACACCATATATTTT.

The chain has TRBV3-1 (or the pseudogene TRBV3-2) and TRBJ2-1; tentatively, D is TRBD2 (5 bases). Germline CDR1 and CDR2: LGHDT and YNNKEL (reference sequence). V was cut by 1 base and J by 1 base, with 11 bases left in between. This CDR3 has 16 residues. This CDR3 reads CASSQGGVGSYNEQFF. The CDR3 nucleotides read TGTGCCAGCAGCCAAGGGGGAGTGGGATCCTACAATGAGCAGTTCTTC.

The rearrangement links TRBV18 to TRBJ2-4, with a tentative D call TRBD2 (5 bases). This CDR3 spans 14 amino acids. With 4 bases removed from V and 8 bases from J, the gap between germline ends came to 15 bases. CDR1 and CDR2 (germline): KGHSH, LQKENI. The CDR3 bases are TGTGCCAGCTCACTCGCCGCACGGCGGGACATTCAGTACTTC. Amino acid sequence: CASSLAARRDIQYF.

J is TRBJ2-1 and V is TRBV7-9; D possibly corresponds to TRBD2 (6 bases). This CDR3 is 15 amino acids long. Trimming removed 5 bases from V and 3 bases from J, with 14 bases in between. The germline CDR1 and CDR2 sequences are SEHNR and FQNEAQ (reference sequence). The CDR3 spells CASSKITGGYNEQFF. CDR3 DNA sequence: TGTGCCAGCAGCAAGATTACCGGGGGCTACAATGAGCAGTTCTTC.

The V and J genes are TRBV6-5 and TRBJ2-2; TRBD2 matches at 9 bases. The CDR3 has 15 residues. Germline CDR1 reads MNHEY; CDR2 reads SVGAGI. V lost 7 bases, J lost 0 bases, and 3 bases stayed unmatched. The chain's CDR3 is CASKWTSANTGELFF. The CDR3 DNA reads TGTGCCAGCAAATGGACTAGCGCGAACACCGGGGAGCTGTTTTTT.

The chain couples TRBV19 to TRBJ1-5; D is undetermined. CDR1 is LNHDA, CDR2 SQIVND, per germline (reference sequence). V was shortened by 3 bases and J by 2 bases, with 11 bases between the two germline ends. This CDR3 has 15 residues. CDR3 amino acids: CASSISPSGNQPQHF. CDR3 DNA sequence: TGTGCCAGTAGTATTTCGCCGAGTGGCAATCAGCCCCAGCATTTT.

The chain joins TRBV11-2 to TRBJ2-3; TRBD2 matches at 10 bases. The germline V gene has CDR1 SGHAT and CDR2 FQNNGV. This CDR3 region has 16 residues. J was trimmed by 4 bases and V by 2 bases; bases with no gene match: 6. The CDR3 loop reads CASSLFQRGGPDTQYF. The CDR3 DNA reads as TGTGCCAGCAGCTTATTTCAGCGGGGGGGCCCAGATACGCAGTATTTT.

The rearrangement links TRBV5-5 to TRBJ2-7; tentative D call: TRBD2 (7 bases). V lost 5 bases and J 5 bases, leaving 14 bases between the germline ends. Per the germline V gene, CDR1 is SGHKS and CDR2 is YYEKEE (reference sequence). CDR3 length equals 13 residues. In nucleotides, the CDR3 is TGTGCCAGCAGGGAGGGGGGGACCAACGAGCAGTACGTC. Translating gives CASREGGTNEQYV.

DNA of the CDR3: TGTGCCAGCAGCCCCACTAGCGTACAAGAGACCCAGTACTTC. Translated, it gives CASSPTSVQETQYF. The genes are TRBV6-5 and TRBJ2-5; 7 nucleotides match TRBD2. The germline V gene encodes CDR1 MNHEY and CDR2 SVGAGI. The CDR3 is 14 residues long. J lost 2 bases, V lost 6 bases, and 6 bases had no gene match.

This clone was found once. The J gene is TRBJ2-2, the V gene TRBV24-1; 13 nucleotides agree with TRBD2. J was trimmed by 5 bases and V by 3 bases; bases with no gene match: 11. The CDR3 has 19 amino acids. In germline, CDR1 is KGHDR, CDR2 SFDVKD. The CDR3 is CATSDPRTSGRVRTGELFF. CDR3 sequence (DNA): TGTGCCACCAGTGATCCTCGGACTAGCGGGAGAGTAAGGACCGGGGAGCTGTTTTTT.

The rearrangement uses TRBV28 and TRBJ1-3; 9 bases fit TRBD1. Trimming took 4 bases from V and 5 from J; bases not matched to a gene: 6. The CDR3 is made up of 15 amino acids. Germline V lookup: CDR1 MDHEN, CDR2 SYDVKM. CDR3 in amino acids: CASSSWDRERNTIYF. The CDR3 coding sequence is TGTGCCAGCAGTTCTTGGGACAGGGAAAGAAACACCATATATTTT.

The chain has TRBV19 and TRBJ1-2; 9 nucleotides line up with TRBD1. CDR1 and CDR2 (germline): LNHDA, SQIVND (reference sequence). CDR3 size: 14 residues. V was pared by 6 bases and J by 3 bases, with 5 bases of the junction left unmatched. CDR3 DNA: TGTGCCAGTAGAGGGACAGGGACTTACTATGGCTACACCTTC. This translates into CASRGTGTYYGYTF. The complete variable domain, with remaining parts taken from reference TRBV19 and TRBJ1-2, reads DGGITQSPKYLFRKEGQNVTLSCEQNLNHDAMYWYRQDPGQGLRLIYYSQIVNDFQKGDIAEGYSVSREKKESFPLTVTSAQKNPTAFYLCASRGTGTYYGYTFGSGTRLTVV.

V gene TRBV4-1 combines with J gene TRBJ2-3, with 15 bases that match TRBD2. V lost 5 bases, J lost 0 bases, and 3 bases stayed unmatched. The CDR3 is 17 amino acids. Germline V gene lookup returns CDR1 MGHRA and CDR2 YSYEKL. CDR3 coding DNA: TGCGCCAGCAGCGGACTAGCGGGAGGGTCTAGCACAGATACGCAGTATTTT. Encoded protein: CASSGLAGGSSTDTQYF.

The genes are TRBV1 and TRBJ1-1; the DNA was not used to check the table's D call, TRBD1. TRBV1 is tagged as a pseudogene. The CDR3 extends over 13 amino acids. The CDR3 DNA follows: TGCACCAGCAGTCAAGGACAGAACACTGAAGCTTTCTTT. Protein: CTSSQGQNTEAFF.

The rearrangement joins TRBV5-1 to TRBJ1-4; D call uncertain. The V and J ends lost 0 bases and 5 bases respectively, with 11 bases between them. CDR1 SGHRS and CDR2 YFSETQ come from the germline V gene. CDR3 length: 15 residues. The CDR3 spells CASSLGAGQNEKLFF. The CDR3 DNA is TGCGCCAGCAGCTTGGGGGCAGGCCAAAATGAAAAACTGTTTTTT.

This chain links TRBV7-2 with TRBJ1-6; possibly TRBD1 for D (5 bases). Germline CDR1 SGHTA, CDR2 FQGNSA. The CDR3 loop spans 18 amino acids. The V and J ends lost 1 base and 3 bases respectively, with 16 bases between them. The CDR3 sequence is CASSLEPPGPGYNSPLHF. DNA of the CDR3: TGTGCCAGCAGCTTAGAACCCCCAGGGCCTGGCTATAATTCACCCCTCCACTTT.